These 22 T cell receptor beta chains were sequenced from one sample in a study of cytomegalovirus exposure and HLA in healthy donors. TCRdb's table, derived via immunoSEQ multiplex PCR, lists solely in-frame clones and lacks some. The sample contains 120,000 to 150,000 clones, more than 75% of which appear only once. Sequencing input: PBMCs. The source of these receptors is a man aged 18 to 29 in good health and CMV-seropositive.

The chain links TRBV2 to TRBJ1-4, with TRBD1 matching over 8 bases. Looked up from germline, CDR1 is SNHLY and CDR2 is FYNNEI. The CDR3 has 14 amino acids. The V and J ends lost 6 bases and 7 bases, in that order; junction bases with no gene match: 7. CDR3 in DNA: TGTGCCAGCAGGGACAGGGTGGGGAGTGAAAAACTGTTTTTT. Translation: CASRDRVGSEKLFF.

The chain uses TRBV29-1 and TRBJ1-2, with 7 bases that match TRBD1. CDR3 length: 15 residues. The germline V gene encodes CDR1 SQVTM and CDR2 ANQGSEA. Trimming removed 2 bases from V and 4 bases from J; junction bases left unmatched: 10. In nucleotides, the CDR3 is TGCAGCGTTGAATCGCTCGGGACAGTTACCTATGGCTACACCTTC. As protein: CSVESLGTVTYGYTF.

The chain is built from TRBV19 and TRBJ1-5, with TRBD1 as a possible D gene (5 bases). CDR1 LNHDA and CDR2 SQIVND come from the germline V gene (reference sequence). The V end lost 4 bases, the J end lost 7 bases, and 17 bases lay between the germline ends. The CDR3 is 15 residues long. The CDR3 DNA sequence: TGTGCCAGTAGTACCATCTCAGGGATCGGGCAGCCCCAGCATTTT. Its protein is CASSTISGIGQPQHF.

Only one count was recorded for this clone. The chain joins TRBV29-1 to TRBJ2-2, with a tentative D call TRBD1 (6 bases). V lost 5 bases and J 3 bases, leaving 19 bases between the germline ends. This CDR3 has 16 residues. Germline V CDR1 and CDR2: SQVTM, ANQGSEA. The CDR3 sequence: CSVKSALQGDTGELFF. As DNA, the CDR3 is TGCAGCGTTAAATCGGCTTTACAGGGCGACACCGGGGAGCTGTTTTTT.

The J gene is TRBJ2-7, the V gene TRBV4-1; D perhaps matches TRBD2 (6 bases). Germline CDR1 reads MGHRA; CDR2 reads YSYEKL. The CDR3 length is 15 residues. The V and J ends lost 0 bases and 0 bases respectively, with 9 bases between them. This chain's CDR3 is CASSQESGDSYEQYF. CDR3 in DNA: TGCGCCAGCAGCCAAGAATCGGGGGACTCCTACGAGCAGTACTTC.

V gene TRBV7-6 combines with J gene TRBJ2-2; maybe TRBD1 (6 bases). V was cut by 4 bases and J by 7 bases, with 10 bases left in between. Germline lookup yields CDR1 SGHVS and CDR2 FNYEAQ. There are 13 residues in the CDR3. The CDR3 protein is CASSSTGNGELFF. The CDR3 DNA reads TGTGCCAGCAGCTCAACAGGGAACGGGGAGCTGTTTTTT.

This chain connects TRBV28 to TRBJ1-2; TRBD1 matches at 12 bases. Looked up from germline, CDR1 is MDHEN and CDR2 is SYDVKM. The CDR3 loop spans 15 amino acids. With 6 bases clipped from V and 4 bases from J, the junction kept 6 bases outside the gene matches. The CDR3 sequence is CASSRDRGRSYGYTF. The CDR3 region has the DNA TGTGCCAGCAGCCGGGACAGGGGGCGCAGCTATGGCTACACCTTC.

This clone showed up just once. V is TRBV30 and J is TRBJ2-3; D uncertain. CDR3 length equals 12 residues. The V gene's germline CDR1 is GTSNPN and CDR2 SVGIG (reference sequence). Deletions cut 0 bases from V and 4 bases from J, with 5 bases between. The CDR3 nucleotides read TGTGCCTGGAGTGTGGCATCAGATACGCAGTATTTT. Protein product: CAWSVASDTQYF.

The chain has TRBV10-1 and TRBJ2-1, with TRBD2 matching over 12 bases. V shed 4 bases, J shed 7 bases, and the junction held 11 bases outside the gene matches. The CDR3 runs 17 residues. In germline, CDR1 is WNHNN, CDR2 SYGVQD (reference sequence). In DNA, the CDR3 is TGCGCCAGCAGTGGTCCTAGCGGGGGGGCCCCCTGGAATGAGCAGTTCTTC. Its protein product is CASSGPSGGAPWNEQFF.

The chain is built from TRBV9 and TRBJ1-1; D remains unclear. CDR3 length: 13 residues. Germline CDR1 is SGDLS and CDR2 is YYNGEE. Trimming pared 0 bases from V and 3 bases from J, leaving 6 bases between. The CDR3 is CASSVDSHTEAFF. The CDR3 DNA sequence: TGTGCCAGCAGCGTAGACAGTCACACTGAAGCTTTCTTT.

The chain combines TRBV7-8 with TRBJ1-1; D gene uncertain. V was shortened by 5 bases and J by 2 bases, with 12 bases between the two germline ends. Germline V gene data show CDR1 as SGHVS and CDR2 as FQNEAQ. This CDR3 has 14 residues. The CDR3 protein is CASSPTGLNTEAFF. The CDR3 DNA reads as TGTGCCAGCAGCCCCACGGGGTTAAACACTGAAGCTTTCTTT.

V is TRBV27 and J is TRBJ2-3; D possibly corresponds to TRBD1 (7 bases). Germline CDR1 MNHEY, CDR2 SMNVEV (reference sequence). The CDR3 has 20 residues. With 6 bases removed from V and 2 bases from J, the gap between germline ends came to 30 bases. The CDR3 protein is CASRIKGALRSPGVTDTQYF. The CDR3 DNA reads TGTGCCAGCAGAATCAAGGGGGCGCTTCGATCACCGGGGGTCACAGATACGCAGTATTTT.

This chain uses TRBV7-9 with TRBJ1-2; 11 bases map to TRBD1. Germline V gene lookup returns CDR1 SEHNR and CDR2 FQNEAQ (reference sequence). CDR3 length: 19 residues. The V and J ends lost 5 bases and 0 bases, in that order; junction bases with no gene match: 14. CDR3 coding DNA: TGTGCCAGCAGCAAGAAAGGAGGGACAGGGGGGATAACTAACTATGGCTACACCTTC. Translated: CASSKKGGTGGITNYGYTF.

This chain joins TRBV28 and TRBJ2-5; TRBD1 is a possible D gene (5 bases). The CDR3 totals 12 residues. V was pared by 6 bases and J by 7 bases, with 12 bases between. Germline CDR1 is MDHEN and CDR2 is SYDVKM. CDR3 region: CASSSKGATQYF. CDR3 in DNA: TGTGCCAGCAGCTCTAAAGGGGCGACCCAGTACTTC.

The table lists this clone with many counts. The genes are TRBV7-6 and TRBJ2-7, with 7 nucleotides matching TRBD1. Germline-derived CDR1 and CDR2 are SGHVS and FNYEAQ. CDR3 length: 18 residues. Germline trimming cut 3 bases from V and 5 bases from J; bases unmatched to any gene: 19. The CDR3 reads CASSFQAWGTTGHHEQYF. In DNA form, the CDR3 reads TGTGCCAGCAGCTTCCAGGCCTGGGGAACGACAGGGCACCACGAGCAGTACTTC.

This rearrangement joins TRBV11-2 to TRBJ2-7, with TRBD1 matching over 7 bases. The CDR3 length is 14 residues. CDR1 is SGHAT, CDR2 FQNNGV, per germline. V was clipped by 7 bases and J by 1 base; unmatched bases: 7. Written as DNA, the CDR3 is TGTGCCAGCACCTCCGGACAGGCTTCCTACGAGCAGTACTTC. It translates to CASTSGQASYEQYF.

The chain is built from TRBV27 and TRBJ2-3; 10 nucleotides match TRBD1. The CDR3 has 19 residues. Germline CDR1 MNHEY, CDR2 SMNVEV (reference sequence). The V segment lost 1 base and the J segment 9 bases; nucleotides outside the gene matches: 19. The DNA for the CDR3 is TGTGCCAGCAGTTTATTAAGTCTTGGTGTGGGACAGGGGTCTATGACGCAGTATTTT. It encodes CASSLLSLGVGQGSMTQYF.

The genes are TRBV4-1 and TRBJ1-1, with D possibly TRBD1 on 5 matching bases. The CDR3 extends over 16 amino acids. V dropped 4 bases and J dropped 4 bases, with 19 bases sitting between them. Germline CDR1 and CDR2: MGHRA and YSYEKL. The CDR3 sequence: CASSPHTGTSGTEAFF. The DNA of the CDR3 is TGCGCCAGCAGCCCTCATACCGGGACTTCGGGCACTGAAGCTTTCTTT.

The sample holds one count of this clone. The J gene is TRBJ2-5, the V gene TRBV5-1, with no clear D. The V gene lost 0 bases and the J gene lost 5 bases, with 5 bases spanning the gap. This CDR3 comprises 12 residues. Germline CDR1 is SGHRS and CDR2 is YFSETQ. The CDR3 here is CASSLASETQYF. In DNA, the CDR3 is TGCGCCAGCAGCTTGGCAAGCGAGACCCAGTACTTC.

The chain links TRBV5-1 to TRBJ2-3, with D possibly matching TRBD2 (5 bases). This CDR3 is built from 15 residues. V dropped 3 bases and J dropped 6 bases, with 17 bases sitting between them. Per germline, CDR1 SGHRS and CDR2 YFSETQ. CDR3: CASSSLRGFVDTQYF. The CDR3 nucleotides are TGCGCCAGCAGCTCTCTTCGGGGATTCGTTGATACGCAGTATTTT.

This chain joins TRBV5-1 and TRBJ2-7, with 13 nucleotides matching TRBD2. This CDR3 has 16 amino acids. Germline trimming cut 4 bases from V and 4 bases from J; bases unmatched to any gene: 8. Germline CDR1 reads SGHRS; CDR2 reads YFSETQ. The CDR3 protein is CASSAGGTSGTYEQYF. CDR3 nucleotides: TGCGCCAGCAGCGCTGGCGGGACTAGCGGGACGTACGAGCAGTACTTC. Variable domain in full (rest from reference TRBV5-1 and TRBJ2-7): KAGVTQTPRYLIKTRGQQVTLSCSPISGHRSVSWYQQTPGQGLQFLFEYFSETQRNKGNFPGRFSGRQFSNSRSEMNVSTLELGDSALYLCASSAGGTSGTYEQYFGPGTRLTVT.

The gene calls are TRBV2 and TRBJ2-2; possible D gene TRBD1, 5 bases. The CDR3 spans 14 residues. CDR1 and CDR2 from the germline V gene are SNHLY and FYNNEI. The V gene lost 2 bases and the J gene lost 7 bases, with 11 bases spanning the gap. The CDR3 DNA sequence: TGTGCCAGCAGTGAATGGACAACCGACGGGGAGCTGTTTTTT. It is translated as CASSEWTTDGELFF.